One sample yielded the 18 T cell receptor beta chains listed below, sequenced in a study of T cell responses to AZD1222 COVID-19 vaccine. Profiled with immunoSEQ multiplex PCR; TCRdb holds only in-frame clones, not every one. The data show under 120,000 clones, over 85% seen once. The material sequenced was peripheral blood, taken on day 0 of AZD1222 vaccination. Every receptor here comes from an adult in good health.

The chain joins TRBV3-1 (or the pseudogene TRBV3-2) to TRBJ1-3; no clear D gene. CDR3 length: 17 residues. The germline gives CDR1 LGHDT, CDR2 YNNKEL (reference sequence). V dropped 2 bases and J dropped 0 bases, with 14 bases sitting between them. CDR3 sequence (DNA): TGTGCCAGCAGCCAATTTACGTTCGGCAGCTCTGGAAACACCATATATTTT. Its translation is CASSQFTFGSSGNTIYF.

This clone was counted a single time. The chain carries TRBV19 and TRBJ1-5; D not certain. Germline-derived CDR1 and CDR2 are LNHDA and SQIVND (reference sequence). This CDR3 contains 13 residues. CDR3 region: CVVPRDGNQPQHF. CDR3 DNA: TGTGTGGTCCCTAGGGATGGCAATCAGCCCCAGCATTTT.

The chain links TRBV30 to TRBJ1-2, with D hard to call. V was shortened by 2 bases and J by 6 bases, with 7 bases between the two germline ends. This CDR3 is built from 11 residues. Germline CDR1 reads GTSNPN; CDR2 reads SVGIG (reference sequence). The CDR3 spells CAWSFGDGYTF. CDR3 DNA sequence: TGTGCCTGGAGTTTTGGCGATGGCTACACCTTC.

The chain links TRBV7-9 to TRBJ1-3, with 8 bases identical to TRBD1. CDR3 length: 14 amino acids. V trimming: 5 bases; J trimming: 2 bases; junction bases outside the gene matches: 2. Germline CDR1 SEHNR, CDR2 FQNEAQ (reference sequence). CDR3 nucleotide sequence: TGTGCCAGCAGCCCGACAGGGGCTGGAAACACCATATATTTT. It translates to CASSPTGAGNTIYF.

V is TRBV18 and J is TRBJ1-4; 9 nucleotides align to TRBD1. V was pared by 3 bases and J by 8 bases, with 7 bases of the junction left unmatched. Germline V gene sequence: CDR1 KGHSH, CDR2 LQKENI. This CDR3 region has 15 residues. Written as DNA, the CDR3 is TGTGCCAGCTCACCGTCCGGGACAGGGAACGAAAAACTGTTTTTT. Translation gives CASSPSGTGNEKLFF.

CDR3 nucleotide sequence: TGTGCCAGCAGTGTCAACAGGGATAGCTACACCTTC. Its translation: CASSVNRDSYTF. The genes are TRBV2 and TRBJ1-2; possible D gene TRBD1, 6 bases. The V gene's germline CDR1 is SNHLY and CDR2 FYNNEI. This CDR3 spans 12 amino acids. V was shortened by 4 bases and J by 9 bases, with 12 bases between the two germline ends.

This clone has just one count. Here the CDR3 DNA reads TGTGCCAGCAGTCCCAAAACACGGGACTTCAATCAGCCCCAGCATTTT. Translated: CASSPKTRDFNQPQHF. V gene TRBV27 combines with J gene TRBJ1-5; a possible D gene is TRBD1 (5 bases). The CDR3 is 16 amino acids. The germline CDR1 and CDR2 sequences are MNHEY and SMNVEV (reference sequence). V lost 5 bases to trimming and J lost 3 bases, with 17 bases between them.

The CDR3, as DNA: TGTGCCAGCTCACTAGCGGGAGGTGGTCGCAATGAGCAGTTCTTC. Encoded protein: CASSLAGGGRNEQFF. The chain uses TRBV18 and TRBJ2-1, with 10 bases aligning to TRBD2. The germline gives CDR1 KGHSH, CDR2 LQKENI. The CDR3 spans 15 residues. The V segment lost 4 bases and the J segment 6 bases; nucleotides outside the gene matches: 6.

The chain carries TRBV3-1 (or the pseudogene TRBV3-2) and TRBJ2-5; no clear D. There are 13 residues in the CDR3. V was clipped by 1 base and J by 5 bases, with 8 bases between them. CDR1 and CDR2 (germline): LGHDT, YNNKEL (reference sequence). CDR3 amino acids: CASSQAHSETQYF. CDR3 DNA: TGTGCCAGCAGCCAAGCACATAGCGAGACCCAGTACTTC.

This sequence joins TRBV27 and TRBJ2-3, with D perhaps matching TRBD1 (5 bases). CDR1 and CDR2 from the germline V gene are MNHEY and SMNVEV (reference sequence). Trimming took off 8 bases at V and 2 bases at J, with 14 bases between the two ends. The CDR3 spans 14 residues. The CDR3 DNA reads TGTGCCAGCCACCCAAGGGGTTACACAGATACGCAGTATTTT. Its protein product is CASHPRGYTDTQYF.

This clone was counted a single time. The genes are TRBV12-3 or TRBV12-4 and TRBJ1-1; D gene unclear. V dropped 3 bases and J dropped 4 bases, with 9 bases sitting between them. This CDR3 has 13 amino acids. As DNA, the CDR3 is TGTGCCAGCAGTTTTAAAGCGGGCACTGAAGCTTTCTTT. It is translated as CASSFKAGTEAFF.

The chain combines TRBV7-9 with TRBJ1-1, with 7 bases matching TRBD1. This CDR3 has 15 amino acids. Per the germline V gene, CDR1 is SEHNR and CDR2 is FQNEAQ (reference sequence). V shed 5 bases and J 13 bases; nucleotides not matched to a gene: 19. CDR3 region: CASSRGDRVHGKGFF. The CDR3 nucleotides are TGTGCCAGCAGCCGCGGCGACAGGGTCCATGGGAAAGGTTTCTTT.

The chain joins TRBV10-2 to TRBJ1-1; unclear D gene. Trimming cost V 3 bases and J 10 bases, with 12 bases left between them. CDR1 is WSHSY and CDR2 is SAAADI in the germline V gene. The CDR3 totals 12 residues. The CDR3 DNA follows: TGCGCCAGCAGTGACTTCGGTAGTTCAGCTTTCTTT. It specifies CASSDFGSSAFF.

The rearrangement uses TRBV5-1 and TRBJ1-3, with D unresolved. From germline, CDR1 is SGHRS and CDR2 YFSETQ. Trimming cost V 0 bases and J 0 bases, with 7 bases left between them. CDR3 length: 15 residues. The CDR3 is CASSLEGYSGNTIYF. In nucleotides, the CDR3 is TGCGCCAGCAGCTTGGAGGGCTACTCTGGAAACACCATATATTTT.

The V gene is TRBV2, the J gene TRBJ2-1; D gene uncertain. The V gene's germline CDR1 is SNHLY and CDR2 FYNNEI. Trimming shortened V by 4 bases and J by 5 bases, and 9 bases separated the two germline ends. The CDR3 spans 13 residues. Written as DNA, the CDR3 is TGTGCCAGCAGTGCCGGACGGAACAATGAGCAGTTCTTC. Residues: CASSAGRNNEQFF. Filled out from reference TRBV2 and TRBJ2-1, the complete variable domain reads EPEVTQTPSHQVTQMGQEVILRCVPISNHLYFYWYRQILGQKVEFLVSFYNNEISEKSEIFDDQFSVERPDGSNFTLKIRSTKLEDSAMYFCASSAGRNNEQFFGPGTRLTVL.

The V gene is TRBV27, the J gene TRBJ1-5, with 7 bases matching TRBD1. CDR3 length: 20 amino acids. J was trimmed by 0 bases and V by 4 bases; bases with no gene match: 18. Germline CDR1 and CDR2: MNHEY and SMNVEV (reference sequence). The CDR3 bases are TGTGCCAGCAGTTCGATGAAACGACGGACAGGACCTTATAGCAATCAGCCCCAGCATTTT. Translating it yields CASSSMKRRTGPYSNQPQHF.

Here the CDR3 DNA reads TGTGCCAGCAGCGTAGACTCCGGGAGCAATCAGCCCCAGCATTTT. Amino acid sequence: CASSVDSGSNQPQHF. The V gene is TRBV9, the J gene TRBJ1-5; D gene ambiguous. Trimming pared 0 bases from V and 1 base from J, leaving 8 bases between. CDR1 is SGDLS, CDR2 YYNGEE, per germline. CDR3 size: 15 residues.

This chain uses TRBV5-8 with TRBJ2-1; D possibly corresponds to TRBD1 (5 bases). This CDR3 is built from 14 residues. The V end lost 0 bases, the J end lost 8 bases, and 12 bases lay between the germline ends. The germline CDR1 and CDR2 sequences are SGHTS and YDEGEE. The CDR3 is CASSLGGRGDEQFF. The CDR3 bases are TGTGCCAGCAGCTTGGGGGGCAGAGGTGATGAGCAGTTCTTC.